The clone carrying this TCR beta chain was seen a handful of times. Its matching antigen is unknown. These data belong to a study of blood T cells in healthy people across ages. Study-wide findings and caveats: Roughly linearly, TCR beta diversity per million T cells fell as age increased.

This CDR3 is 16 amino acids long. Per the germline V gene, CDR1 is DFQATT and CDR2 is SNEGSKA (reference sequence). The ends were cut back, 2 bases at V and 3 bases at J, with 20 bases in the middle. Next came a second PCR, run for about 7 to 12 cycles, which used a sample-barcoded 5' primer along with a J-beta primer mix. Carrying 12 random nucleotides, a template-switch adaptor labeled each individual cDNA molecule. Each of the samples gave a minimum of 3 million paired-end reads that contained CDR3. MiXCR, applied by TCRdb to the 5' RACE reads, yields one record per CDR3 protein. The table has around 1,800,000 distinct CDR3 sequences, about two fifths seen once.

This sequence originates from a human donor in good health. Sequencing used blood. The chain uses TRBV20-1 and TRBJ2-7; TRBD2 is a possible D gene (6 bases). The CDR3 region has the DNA TGCAGTGCTAGACCACTCCGAGAGGGACTGAACTACGAGCAGTACTTC. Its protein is CSARPLREGLNYEQYF.